This T cell receptor beta chain was profiled in a study of OX40 agonist ivuxolimab in advanced cancers. For the study at large: An anti-OX40 (CD134) antibody with agonistic activity, ivuxolimab, was administered to patients. Broader study findings: More expanded clones were found, on average, in CD8+ than in CD4+ T cells. The study observed clonal expansion of CD4+ and CD8+ blood T cells by week 6 at 0.1 to 3.0 mg/kg.

Here immunoSEQ multiplex PCR was the method, and the copy in TCRdb shows in-frame clones only, minus some. The table records 90,000 to 95,000 clones, 87% of them present only once. As to this clone: Its antigen is unknown.

The V end lost 0 bases, the J end lost 6 bases, and 22 bases lay between the germline ends. The CDR3 spans 17 residues. Germline CDR1 SGDLS, CDR2 YYNGEE. Sequencing used CD4+ or CD8+ T cells sorted from blood, obtained in a trial of the OX40 agonist ivuxolimab. This TCR was sampled from an adult with an advanced solid tumor such as melanoma, head and neck, liver or kidney cancer. This chain links TRBV9 with TRBJ2-7; D is perhaps TRBD2 (5 bases). This CDR3 reads CASSVAAGRADPGEQYF. Here the CDR3 DNA reads TGTGCCAGCAGCGTAGCTGCCGGGCGGGCGGATCCAGGCGAGCAGTACTTC.